The 16 T cell receptor beta chains below were found in one sample sequenced in a study of TIL therapy for anti-PD-1-resistant metastatic lung cancer. The libraries were made with immunoSEQ v3. The method was immunoSEQ multiplex PCR; TCRdb's version includes in-frame clones alone and lacks a portion of them. The sample yields 25,000 to 40,000 clones, 60% to 80% seen once. Time point of the sample: pre-treatment sample, taken before nivolumab and TIL therapy. Sequencing used blood, obtained at baseline. Every receptor here comes from a woman aged 30 to 85 with non-small cell lung cancer.

This chain links TRBV5-1 with TRBJ2-1, with TRBD2 matching over 10 bases. The CDR3 length is 15 residues. Germline lookup yields CDR1 SGHRS and CDR2 YFSETQ. The junction had 3 bases not matched to a gene; V was cut back by 2 bases and J by 4 bases. The CDR3 is CASSLTSGAYNEQFF. CDR3 nucleotide sequence: TGCGCCAGCAGCTTAACTAGCGGGGCGTACAATGAGCAGTTCTTC.

V usage is TRBV7-2 and J usage is TRBJ2-2; no definite D call. The V end was cut by 1 base, the J end by 6 bases, with 12 bases between. The CDR3 contains 15 residues. Germline V gene data show CDR1 as SGHTA and CDR2 as FQGNSA. CDR3 sequence (DNA): TGTGCCAGCAGCTTAGGGGTGGCGTTCGCCGGGGAGCTGTTTTTT. Protein: CASSLGVAFAGELFF.

This clone was observed a handful of times. The DNA of the CDR3 is TGCGCCAGCAGCTTGGCCGCAGGACTTAACTATGGCTACACCTTC. It encodes CASSLAAGLNYGYTF. This chain joins TRBV5-1 and TRBJ1-2; D is uncertain. The germline CDR1 and CDR2 sequences are SGHRS and YFSETQ. Trimming left V 0 bases short and J 1 base short, with 10 bases between. This CDR3 has 15 residues.

The genes are TRBV18 and TRBJ2-5; D possibly matches TRBD1 or TRBD2 (6 bases each). This CDR3 spans 15 amino acids. Germline CDR1 is KGHSH and CDR2 is LQKENI. V was shortened by 2 bases and J by 4 bases, with 14 bases between the two germline ends. The CDR3 DNA sequence: TGTGCCAGCTCACCAAATCCGGGGGCTGGAGAGACCCAGTACTTC. Protein sequence: CASSPNPGAGETQYF.

The rearrangement uses TRBV29-1 and TRBJ2-5, with D hard to call. The CDR3 extends over 12 amino acids. Germline V gene data show CDR1 as SQVTM and CDR2 as ANQGSEA. Trimming took 5 bases from V and 0 from J, leaving 7 bases between them. The CDR3 loop is CSVRVYQETQYF. The CDR3 DNA is TGCAGCGTTCGGGTGTACCAAGAGACCCAGTACTTC.

This clone turned up a few times. The V gene is TRBV7-9, the J gene TRBJ1-1; 8 bases are shared with TRBD1. This CDR3 contains 15 residues. The germline V gene encodes CDR1 SEHNR and CDR2 FQNEAQ (reference sequence). J lost 7 bases, V lost 4 bases, and 11 bases had no gene match. The CDR3 bases are TGTGCCAGCAGCTCCCTTCGCGGACAGGGCGGTGAAGCTTTCTTT. It specifies CASSSLRGQGGEAFF.

This clone was observed a handful of times. The rearrangement joins TRBV4-2 to TRBJ1-2, with 9 bases lining up with TRBD1. J lost 2 bases, V lost 4 bases, and 5 bases had no gene match. Germline values: CDR1 LGHNA, CDR2 YNFKEQ. This CDR3 region has 15 residues. Written as DNA, the CDR3 is TGTGCCAGCAGCCCCGGGACAGGGCAAAACTATGGCTACACCTTC. The encoded protein is CASSPGTGQNYGYTF.

The genes are TRBV19 and TRBJ1-5, with TRBD1 matching 7 bases. Germline lookup yields CDR1 LNHDA and CDR2 SQIVND (reference sequence). This CDR3 spans 15 amino acids. V trimming: 4 bases; J trimming: 5 bases; junction bases outside the gene matches: 8. CDR3 residues: CASSRTGDWDQPQHF. CDR3 coding DNA: TGTGCCAGTAGTAGGACAGGAGACTGGGATCAGCCCCAGCATTTT.

V gene TRBV19 combines with J gene TRBJ1-4; TRBD1 matches 7 bases. CDR3 size: 15 residues. Germline trimming cut 7 bases from V and 8 bases from J; bases unmatched to any gene: 13. Germline assignment: CDR1 LNHDA and CDR2 SQIVND (reference sequence). This chain's CDR3 is CASMPIQGKGEKLFF. The CDR3 nucleotides are TGTGCCAGTATGCCCATACAGGGGAAAGGAGAAAAACTGTTTTTT.

This chain connects TRBV2 to TRBJ2-5, with 10 bases that match TRBD2. The CDR3 covers 16 residues. The J segment lost 5 bases and the V segment lost 9 bases, leaving 15 bases of the junction unmatched. From germline, CDR1 is SNHLY and CDR2 FYNNEI. CDR3 sequence: CASLAGVSIWVETQYF. The CDR3 DNA sequence: TGTGCCAGTCTAGCGGGAGTTTCCATTTGGGTGGAGACCCAGTACTTC.

CDR3 coding DNA: TGTGCCAGCAGCGCTACGGGACTAGCGGGACCCAATGAGCAGTTCTTC. It translates to CASSATGLAGPNEQFF. The V call is TRBV9, the J call TRBJ2-1, with TRBD2 matching over 13 bases. Germline CDR1 is SGDLS and CDR2 is YYNGEE. V dropped 3 bases and J dropped 6; count of bases not matched to a gene: 6. This CDR3 region has 16 residues.

The gene calls are TRBV6-6 and TRBJ1-2, with TRBD1 matching over 9 bases. CDR1 is MNHNY, CDR2 SVGAGI, per germline (reference sequence). The trim removed 6 bases at V and 4 bases at J, leaving 6 bases unmatched. This CDR3 has 14 residues. The CDR3 is CASSQGQGRYGYTF. The DNA of the CDR3 is TGTGCCAGCAGCCAGGGACAGGGACGCTATGGCTACACCTTC.

This clone was detected only a few times. J is TRBJ2-2 and V is TRBV19, with D possibly being TRBD1 (5 bases). The V and J ends lost 7 bases and 9 bases respectively, with 6 bases between them. The germline V gene encodes CDR1 LNHDA and CDR2 SQIVND (reference sequence). This CDR3 has 10 amino acids. DNA for the CDR3: TGTGCCAGTAAGGACAGGGAGCTGTTTTTT. Protein sequence: CASKDRELFF.

The rearrangement links TRBV6-1 to TRBJ2-3; 7 bases match TRBD1. V was pared by 6 bases and J by 4 bases, with 10 bases of the junction left unmatched. The CDR3 has 15 amino acids. CDR1 and CDR2 (germline): MNHNS, SASEGT. Here the CDR3 DNA reads TGTGCCAGCAGCCTAAGGGGGCCCGGGTCAGATACGCAGTATTTT. Protein product: CASSLRGPGSDTQYF.

This clone was observed a few times. The chain uses TRBV19 and TRBJ1-5; maybe TRBD1 (6 bases). CDR1 is LNHDA, CDR2 SQIVND, per germline (reference sequence). The CDR3 consists of 14 residues. V lost 6 bases to trimming and J lost 6 bases, with 15 bases between them. CDR3 sequence (DNA): TGTGCCAGTAGGAAACAGGGCTCTGGTCAGCCCCAGCATTTT. Amino acids: CASRKQGSGQPQHF.

J is TRBJ2-1 and V is TRBV14, with TRBD1 as a possible D gene (6 bases). Trimming shortened V by 1 base and J by 7 bases, and 20 bases separated the two germline ends. CDR3 length equals 17 residues. CDR1 is SGHDN, CDR2 FVKESK, per germline. CDR3 amino acids: CASSQGSSTGWTNEQFF. In DNA, the CDR3 is TGTGCCAGCAGCCAAGGGTCCAGCACAGGGTGGACGAATGAGCAGTTCTTC.